The rows below give T cell receptor beta chains drawn from one sample of a study of cytomegalovirus exposure and HLA in healthy donors. The protocol was immunoSEQ multiplex PCR, while the TCRdb copy is restricted to in-frame clones and leaves out a portion. The table shows roughly 130,000 clones, with more than 80% occurring only once. The specimen was PBMCs. The receptors come from a man aged 30 to 39 in good health and CMV-seronegative. Both conserved end residues are part of each CDR3. D genes are given only for firm matches. Some rows have no size entry. The others give once, few or many, or a class for an expanded clone.

v_call	j_call	cdr3_length	clone_size	d_call	cdr3_aa	cdr3_nt
TRBV9	TRBJ2-7	12	NA	NA	CASSARIGEQYF	TGTGCCAGCAGCGCCAGGATAGGCGAGCAGTACTTC
TRBV19	TRBJ2-7	15	NA	TRBD1	CASSPRQGNSYEQYF	TGTGCCAGTAGTCCCCGACAGGGCAACTCCTACGAGCAGTACTTC
TRBV7-9	TRBJ2-7	12	NA	NA	CASSQGGFEQYF	TGTGCCAGCAGCCAGGGTGGGTTCGAGCAGTACTTC
TRBV2	TRBJ2-3	14	NA	TRBD1	CASGDRSHTDTQYF	TGTGCCAGCGGGGACAGGAGTCACACAGATACGCAGTATTTT
TRBV6-1	TRBJ2-3	15	NA	TRBD1	CASSEVRGHSDTQYF	TGTGCCAGCAGTGAAGTTAGGGGGCATTCAGATACGCAGTATTTT
TRBV6-1	TRBJ2-7	14	once	TRBD2	CASSEGLGLYEQYF	TGTGCCAGCAGTGAGGGACTAGGGCTCTACGAGCAGTACTTC
TRBV13	TRBJ1-1	15	NA	NA	CASSLDRQGGTEAFF	TGTGCCAGCAGCTTAGATAGGCAGGGAGGGACTGAAGCTTTCTTT
TRBV9	TRBJ2-1	16	few	NA	CASSPRASSSYNEQFF	TGTGCCAGCAGCCCCCGAGCGTCCAGCTCCTACAATGAGCAGTTCTTC
TRBV4-1	TRBJ2-5	15	NA	TRBD2	CASSQDLAGAETQYF	TGCGCCAGCAGCCAAGATTTAGCGGGAGCTGAGACCCAGTACTTC
TRBV7-2	TRBJ1-5	15	NA	NA	CASSLIATSNQPQHF	TGTGCCAGCAGCTTAATAGCGACAAGCAATCAGCCCCAGCATTTT
TRBV28	TRBJ2-2	20	NA	TRBD1	CASSPGTGTGAPSNTGELFF	TGTGCCAGCAGCCCCGGTACCGGGACAGGGGCCCCATCGAACACCGGGGAGCTGTTTTTT
TRBV7-9	TRBJ2-2	15	NA	TRBD1	CASSPRTGVTGELFF	TGTGCCAGCAGCCCTCGGACAGGGGTGACCGGGGAGCTGTTTTTT
TRBV28	TRBJ2-5	12	NA	NA	CASSFAPAAQYF	TGTGCCAGCAGTTTTGCCCCAGCGGCCCAGTACTTC
TRBV19	TRBJ1-1	15	NA	TRBD1	CASSLQGVGYTEAFF	TGTGCCAGTAGTTTACAGGGGGTCGGGTACACTGAAGCTTTCTTT
TRBV7-8	TRBJ2-2	19	NA	TRBD2	CASSLGLAGPRRNTGELFF	TGTGCCAGCAGCTTAGGGCTAGCGGGACCAAGGAGAAACACCGGGGAGCTGTTTTTT
TRBV10-3	TRBJ2-3	15	NA	TRBD2	CAIRRTSGYTDTQYF	TGTGCCATCAGGAGGACTAGCGGGTACACAGATACGCAGTATTTT
TRBV27	TRBJ2-7	13	NA	NA	CASKEDSYHEQYF	TGTGCCAGCAAGGAGGACTCCTACCACGAGCAGTACTTC
TRBV4-3	TRBJ2-7	18	NA	TRBD2	CASSQAWGGTGGTYEQYF	TGCGCCAGCAGCCAAGCCTGGGGGGGTACTGGGGGGACCTACGAGCAGTACTTC
TRBV18	TRBJ2-5	13	NA	TRBD2	CASSRGGQETQYF	TGTGCCAGCTCGCGGGGGGGACAAGAGACCCAGTACTTC
TRBV10-3	TRBJ2-2	13	NA	NA	CAISPLVTGELFF	TGTGCCATCAGCCCACTAGTAACCGGGGAGCTGTTTTTT
TRBV18	TRBJ2-2	15	NA	NA	CASSPRLASTGELFF	TGTGCCAGCTCACCCCGTCTAGCTAGCACCGGGGAGCTGTTTTTT
TRBV6-5	TRBJ1-1	11	NA	NA	CASSRGSEAFF	TGTGCCAGCAGTCGGGGGAGTGAAGCTTTCTTT
TRBV7-8	TRBJ2-1	19	NA	TRBD2	CASSPRTSGSGISYNEQFF	TGTGCCAGCAGCCCACGGACTAGCGGGAGTGGCATTTCCTACAATGAGCAGTTCTTC
TRBV2	TRBJ1-3	19	NA	NA	CASSPDRTEFRYSGNTIYF	TGTGCCAGCAGTCCGGACAGAACTGAGTTTCGATACTCTGGAAACACCATATATTTT
TRBV7-9	TRBJ1-1	14	NA	NA	CASTPRGGNTEAFF	TGTGCCAGCACCCCGCGGGGGGGGAACACTGAAGCTTTCTTT
TRBV30	TRBJ1-5	13	few	TRBD1	CAWGQGGDQPQHF	TGTGCCTGGGGACAGGGGGGGGATCAGCCCCAGCATTTT
TRBV20-1	TRBJ2-5	9	NA	NA	CSAGETQYF	TGCAGTGCCGGGGAGACCCAGTACTTC
TRBV21-1	TRBJ2-3	16	NA	NA	CASKEARGEATDTQYF	TGTGCCAGCAAAGAAGCCAGGGGCGAAGCCACAGATACGCAGTATTTT
TRBV6-5	TRBJ2-3	13	NA	TRBD2	CARRAGAPDTQYF	TGTGCCAGACGAGCGGGAGCTCCAGATACGCAGTATTTT
TRBV5-1	TRBJ1-1	15	NA	TRBD1	CASSLGQGMNTEAFF	TGCGCCAGCAGCTTGGGACAGGGAATGAACACTGAAGCTTTCTTT
TRBV11-2	TRBJ2-1	18	NA	TRBD2	CASSLEAGLAGVNNEQFF	TGTGCCAGCAGCTTAGAAGCAGGACTAGCGGGAGTTAATAATGAGCAGTTCTTC